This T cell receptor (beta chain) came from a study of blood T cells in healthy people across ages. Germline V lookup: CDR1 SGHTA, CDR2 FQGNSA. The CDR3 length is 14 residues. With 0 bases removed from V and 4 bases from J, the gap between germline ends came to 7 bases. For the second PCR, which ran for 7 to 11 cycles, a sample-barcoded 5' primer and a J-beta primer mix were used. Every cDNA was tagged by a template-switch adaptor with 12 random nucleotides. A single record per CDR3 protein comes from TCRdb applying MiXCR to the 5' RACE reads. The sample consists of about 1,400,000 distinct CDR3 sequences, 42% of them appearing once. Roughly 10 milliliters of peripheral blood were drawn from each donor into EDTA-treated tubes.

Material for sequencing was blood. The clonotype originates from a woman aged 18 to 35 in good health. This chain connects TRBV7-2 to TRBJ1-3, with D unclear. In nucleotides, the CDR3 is TGTGCCAGCAGCTTAGCGGGGAGGGGAAACACCATATATTTT. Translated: CASSLAGRGNTIYF.